This T cell receptor beta chain was retrieved from a study of early T cells in non-severe SARS-CoV-2 infection. About the study: Sequencing of bulk RNA from unsorted whole blood was done, without chain pairing. Study outcomes and limitations: A preference for anti-spike CD8 responses marked VDJdb matching, which missed private and CD4 specificities.

Separate cDNA molecules each had unique molecular identifiers attached to them. TCRdb re-called the 5' RACE reads through MiXCR, storing one row per CDR3 protein. The table has more than 60,000 distinct CDR3 sequences, approximately 13% seen once. Trimming at V came to 0 bases and at J to 1 base, leaving 7 bases not matched to a gene. The CDR3 length is 18 residues. Many counts were recorded for this clonotype. The antigen is unknown. This chain links TRBV12-3 or TRBV12-4 with TRBJ1-3; 9 bases agree with TRBD1. Sequenced: whole blood. This TCR came from an adult who was a healthcare worker with PCR-confirmed SARS-CoV-2 infection or an uninfected control (not recorded which). DNA for the CDR3: TGTGCCAGCAGTTTAGCGCTGCCAGGACAGGGGTCTGGAAACACCATATATTTT. This gives the protein CASSLALPGQGSGNTIYF.